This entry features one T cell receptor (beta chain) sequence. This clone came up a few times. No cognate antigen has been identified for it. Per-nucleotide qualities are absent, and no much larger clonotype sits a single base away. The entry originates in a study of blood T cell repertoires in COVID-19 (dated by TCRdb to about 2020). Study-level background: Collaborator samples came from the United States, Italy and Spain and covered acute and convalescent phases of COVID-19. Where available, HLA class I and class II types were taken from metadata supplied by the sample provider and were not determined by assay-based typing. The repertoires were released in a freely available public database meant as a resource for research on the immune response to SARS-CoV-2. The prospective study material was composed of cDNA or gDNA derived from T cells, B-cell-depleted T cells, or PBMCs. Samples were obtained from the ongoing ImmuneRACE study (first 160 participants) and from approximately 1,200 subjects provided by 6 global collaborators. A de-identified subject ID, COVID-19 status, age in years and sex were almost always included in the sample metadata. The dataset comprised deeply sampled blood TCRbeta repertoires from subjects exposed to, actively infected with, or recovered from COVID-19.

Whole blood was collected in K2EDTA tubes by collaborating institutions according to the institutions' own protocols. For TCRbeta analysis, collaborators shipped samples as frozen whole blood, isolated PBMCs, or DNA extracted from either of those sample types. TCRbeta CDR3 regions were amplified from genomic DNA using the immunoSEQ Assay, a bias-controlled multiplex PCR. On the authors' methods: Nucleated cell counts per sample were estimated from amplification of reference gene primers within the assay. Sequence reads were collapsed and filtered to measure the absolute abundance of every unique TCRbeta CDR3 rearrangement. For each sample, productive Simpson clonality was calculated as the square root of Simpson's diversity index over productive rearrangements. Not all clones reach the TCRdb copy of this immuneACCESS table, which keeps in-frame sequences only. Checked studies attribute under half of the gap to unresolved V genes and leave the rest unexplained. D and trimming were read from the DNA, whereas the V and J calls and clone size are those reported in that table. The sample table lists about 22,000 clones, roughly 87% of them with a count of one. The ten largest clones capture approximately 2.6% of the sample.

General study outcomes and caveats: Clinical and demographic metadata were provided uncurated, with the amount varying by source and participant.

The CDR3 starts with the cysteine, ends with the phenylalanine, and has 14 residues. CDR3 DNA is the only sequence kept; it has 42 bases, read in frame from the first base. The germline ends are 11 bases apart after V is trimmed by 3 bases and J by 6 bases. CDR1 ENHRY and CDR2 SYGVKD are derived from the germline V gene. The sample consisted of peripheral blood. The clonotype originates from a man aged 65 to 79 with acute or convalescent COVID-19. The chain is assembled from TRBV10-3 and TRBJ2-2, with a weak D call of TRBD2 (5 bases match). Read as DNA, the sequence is TGTGCCATCAGTGACCACCTAGCTCCCGGGGAGCTGTTTTTT. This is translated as CAISDHLAPGELFF.